The rows below give T cell receptor beta chains drawn from one sample of a study of blood T cell repertoires in COVID-19. Assay: immunoSEQ multiplex PCR; the TCRdb copy retains only in-frame clones and omits some. The data contain roughly 180,000 clones, roughly 82% of them singletons. Sequencing used PBMCs or T cells enriched from blood (not recorded which). These TCRs come from a man aged 50 to 60 who had recovered from COVID-19. The CDR3 runs from the conserved cysteine through the conserved F or W. The D gene is left open where the match is weak. The size entry is marked missing in some rows and otherwise reads once, few, many or a size class.

J gene	V gene	clone size	D gene	CDR3 protein	CDR3 DNA
TRBJ2-7	TRBV18	NA	TRBD2	CASSPLGATSGRHEQYF	TGTGCCAGCTCACCACTGGGGGCTACTAGCGGGAGGCACGAGCAGTACTTC
TRBJ1-4	TRBV6-4	NA	NA	CASSEPRAGRDEKLFF	TGTGCCAGCAGTGAGCCTCGGGCAGGGAGGGATGAAAAACTGTTTTTT
TRBJ2-1	TRBV6-2/TRBV6-3	NA	TRBD1	CASSPGQGGSYNEQFF	TGTGCCAGCAGCCCTGGACAGGGGGGGTCGTACAATGAGCAGTTCTTC
TRBJ2-7	TRBV28	NA	TRBD1	CASSPTGNSYEQYF	TGTGCCAGCAGTCCGACAGGGAACTCCTACGAGCAGTACTTC
TRBJ2-7	TRBV29-1	NA	NA	CSVEAQGGYEQYF	TGCAGCGTTGAGGCCCAGGGGGGCTACGAGCAGTACTTC
TRBJ1-2	TRBV6-5	NA	NA	CASSSRSGAGDYGYTF	TGTGCCAGCAGTTCGAGATCCGGAGCAGGGGACTATGGCTACACCTTC
TRBJ1-2	TRBV19	NA	NA	CASSIGGLGGYTF	TGTGCCAGTAGTATAGGAGGGCTCGGTGGCTACACCTTC
TRBJ1-2	TRBV4-2	NA	NA	CASSPGANYGYTF	TGTGCCAGCAGCCCAGGGGCTAACTATGGCTACACCTTC
TRBJ2-2	TRBV29-1	NA	NA	CSVTGSGELFF	TGCAGCGTTACAGGATCCGGGGAGCTGTTTTTT
TRBJ2-7	TRBV19	medium-sized	TRBD2	CASTPGRREGSSYEQYF	TGTGCCAGTACCCCCGGGAGGCGGGAGGGAAGCTCCTACGAGCAGTACTTC
TRBJ2-3	TRBV5-4	NA	NA	CASSLRGQGLIGQYF	TGTGCCAGCAGCTTGCGGGGACAAGGTCTTATCGGGCAGTATTTT
TRBJ2-1	TRBV6-4	NA	TRBD1	CASSDGQGNNEQFF	TGTGCCAGCAGTGACGGACAGGGGAACAATGAGCAGTTCTTC
TRBJ2-2	TRBV9	NA	TRBD2	CASSVATGGKAGELFF	TGTGCCAGCAGCGTAGCTACGGGGGGGAAGGCCGGGGAGCTGTTTTTT
TRBJ2-2	TRBV4-1	NA	NA	CASSITLSGELFF	TGCGCCAGCAGCATAACTCTTTCCGGGGAGCTGTTTTTT
TRBJ2-5	TRBV19	NA	NA	CASSINQAETQYF	TGTGCCAGTAGTATTAATCAAGCGGAGACCCAGTACTTC
TRBJ1-1	TRBV5-1	NA	NA	CASSLALERTEAFF	TGCGCCAGCAGCTTGGCCCTGGAGCGCACTGAAGCTTTCTTT
TRBJ2-5	TRBV5-4	NA	NA	CASSNPTGDWETQYF	TGTGCCAGCAGCAACCCGACGGGGGATTGGGAGACCCAGTACTTC
TRBJ2-1	TRBV10-3	NA	TRBD2	CAHRTSGYNEQFF	TGTGCCCACAGGACTAGCGGCTACAATGAGCAGTTCTTC
TRBJ1-3	TRBV28	few	NA	CASRIKGTNPRNTIYF	TGTGCCAGCAGAATTAAAGGGACAAATCCCCGAAACACCATATATTTT
TRBJ2-7	TRBV11-2	NA	TRBD1	CASSLQSRQGGSYEQYF	TGTGCCAGCAGCTTACAATCTCGACAGGGGGGCTCCTACGAGCAGTACTTC
TRBJ2-7	TRBV28	NA	TRBD2	CASGRGLAFFEQYF	TGTGCCAGCGGAAGAGGACTAGCGTTTTTCGAGCAGTACTTC
TRBJ1-1	TRBV19	once	NA	CASSPNGGGSEAFF	TGTGCCAGTAGTCCCAACGGGGGTGGGTCTGAAGCTTTCTTT